These 15 T cell receptor beta chains originate from one sample sequenced in a study of a mutant IDH1 vaccine in newly diagnosed glioma. The table came from immunoSEQ multiplex PCR; TCRdb's copy has only in-frame clones and leaves some out. The table records roughly 54,000 clones, roughly 80% of them present only once. Time point described: week 35, safety follow-up. Doses of 300 ug of mutant IDH1 20-mer peptide were given with topical imiquimod. No antigen is known for these receptors. This specimen was PBMCs, taken from a glioma patient whose treatment included an IDH1 peptide vaccine. Every receptor here comes from a woman between 18 and 29 years old with glioma.

This clone has a single count. The J gene is TRBJ1-4, the V gene TRBV19; D remains ambiguous. This CDR3 is built from 12 residues. V gave up 5 bases and J gave up 5 bases, with 6 bases separating them. Germline lookup yields CDR1 LNHDA and CDR2 SQIVND (reference sequence). As DNA, the CDR3 is TGTGCCAGTAGTGGCTCGAATGAAAAACTGTTTTTT. Its translation is CASSGSNEKLFF.

V usage is TRBV11-3 and J usage is TRBJ2-3, with 12 bases aligning to TRBD2. With V trimmed by 2 bases and J by 5 bases, 11 bases remained unmatched. The CDR3 covers 18 residues. Germline lookup yields CDR1 SGHNT and CDR2 YENEEA. The CDR3 DNA reads TGTGCCAGCAGCTTATCGTCGGGGCTAGCGGGAGGGGGAGATACGCAGTATTTT. It encodes CASSLSSGLAGGGDTQYF. Using reference TRBV11-3 and TRBJ2-3 for the parts outside the CDR3, the full variable domain is EAGVVQSPRYKIIEKKQPVAFWCNPISGHNTLYWYLQNLGQGPELLIRYENEEAVDDSQLPKDRFSAERLKGVDSTLKIQPAELGDSAVYLCASSLSSGLAGGGDTQYFGPGTRLTVL.

This rearrangement joins TRBV11-3 to TRBJ2-1, with D tentatively TRBD2 (6 bases). Germline lookup yields CDR1 SGHNT and CDR2 YENEEA. CDR3 length: 17 amino acids. With 0 bases removed from V and 5 bases from J, the gap between germline ends came to 17 bases. The CDR3 nucleotides are TGTGCCAGCAGCTTAGAACCACCGGGACTCTACGACAATGAGCAGTTCTTC. Translation: CASSLEPPGLYDNEQFF.

This chain uses TRBV15 with TRBJ2-1, with 8 bases aligning to TRBD2. Germline loops: CDR1 LNHNV, CDR2 YYDKDF (reference sequence). V trimming: 5 bases; J trimming: 12 bases; junction bases outside the gene matches: 15. The CDR3 contains 15 residues. CDR3 nucleotide sequence: TGTGCCACCAGCTGGACAGTAGAAGGGCTAGCGGGGCAGTTCTTC. This codes for CATSWTVEGLAGQFF.

This chain joins TRBV28 and TRBJ2-7; D unresolved. The CDR3 is 13 residues long. Germline CDR1 is MDHEN and CDR2 is SYDVKM. V gave up 6 bases and J gave up 4 bases, with 13 bases separating them. In nucleotides, the CDR3 is TGTGCCAGCAGCAAACTCCCCGTTTACGAGCAGTACTTC. Residues: CASSKLPVYEQYF.

This chain joins TRBV19 and TRBJ1-4, with a tentative D call TRBD1 (5 bases). Germline loops: CDR1 LNHDA, CDR2 SQIVND (reference sequence). CDR3 length: 14 residues. Trimming pared 7 bases from V and 6 bases from J, leaving 15 bases between. CDR3 sequence: CASKGRQGDEKLFF. CDR3 bases: TGTGCCAGTAAGGGCCGGCAGGGTGATGAAAAACTGTTTTTT.

The V and J genes are TRBV7-9 and TRBJ2-1; D perhaps matches TRBD2 (6 bases). The germline CDR1 and CDR2 sequences are SEHNR and FQNEAQ (reference sequence). This CDR3 has 15 residues. Trimming removed 0 bases at V and 8 bases at J, with 14 bases between. Here the CDR3 DNA reads TGTGCCAGCAGCTTAGCGACGGGAGTTGAGGATGAGCAGTTCTTC. Translating it yields CASSLATGVEDEQFF. Using reference TRBV7-9 and TRBJ2-1 for the parts outside the CDR3, the full variable domain is DTGVSQNPRHKITKRGQNVTFRCDPISEHNRLYWYRQTLGQGPEFLTYFQNEAQLEKSRLLSDRFSAERPKGSFSTLEIQRTEQGDSAMYLCASSLATGVEDEQFFGPGTRLTVL.

The CDR3 DNA follows: TGTGCCAGTAGTGCTTTAGGGGGCGCTGAAGCTTTCTTT. Translated, it gives CASSALGGAEAFF. The rearrangement joins TRBV19 to TRBJ1-1; 7 nucleotides align to TRBD1. V lost 5 bases, J lost 6 bases, and 6 bases stayed unmatched. Germline V gene data show CDR1 as LNHDA and CDR2 as SQIVND (reference sequence). This CDR3 has 13 residues.

This chain connects TRBV5-4 to TRBJ2-2; TRBD2 is a possible D gene (5 bases). V shed 4 bases and J shed 7 bases, with 11 bases lying between them. The CDR3 length is 13 residues. Germline V lookup: CDR1 SGHNT, CDR2 YYREEE (reference sequence). The CDR3 here is CASSIDGDGELFF. Written as DNA, the CDR3 is TGTGCCAGCAGCATTGACGGGGACGGGGAGCTGTTTTTT.

This chain links TRBV19 with TRBJ1-5, with 7 bases identical to TRBD1. After removal of 3 bases from V and 8 bases from J, the junction contained 19 bases not matched to a gene. The CDR3 is made up of 18 amino acids. Germline CDR1 LNHDA, CDR2 SQIVND (reference sequence). CDR3 DNA: TGTGCCAGTAGTATTCGGACAGGCGCACCCAGTTGGGGGAAGCCCCAGCATTTT. It encodes CASSIRTGAPSWGKPQHF.

The chain uses TRBV6-4 and TRBJ2-3, with D possibly matching TRBD1 (6 bases). This CDR3 region has 11 residues. Trimming took 2 bases from V and 14 from J, leaving 11 bases between them. Germline V gives CDR1 MRHNA, CDR2 SNTAGT. In nucleotides, the CDR3 is TGTGCCAGCAGTGACGGGTGGGGGCGGTATTTT. Protein product: CASSDGWGRYF.

V usage is TRBV19 and J usage is TRBJ1-4, with a weak D call TRBD1 (6 bases). CDR1 is LNHDA, CDR2 SQIVND, per germline (reference sequence). This CDR3 is built from 14 residues. Trimming removed 6 bases at V and 7 bases at J, with 15 bases between. Here the CDR3 reads CASRRGGGGEKLFF. The CDR3 DNA reads as TGTGCCAGTAGACGAGGAGGGGGGGGTGAAAAACTGTTTTTT.

This clone was picked up a small number of times. The chain recombines TRBV29-1 with TRBJ2-4; maybe TRBD1 (5 bases). Germline V lookup: CDR1 SQVTM, CDR2 ANQGSEA. With 5 bases removed from V and 0 bases from J, the gap between germline ends came to 14 bases. CDR3 length: 15 residues. CDR3 bases: TGCAGCGTTATTACCACAGGTGTAGCCAAAAACATTCAGTACTTC. It encodes CSVITTGVAKNIQYF.

The chain employs TRBV21-1 and TRBJ2-5; the listed D gene, TRBD2, was not tested against the DNA. TRBV21-1 is assigned pseudogene status. The CDR3 sequence is 12 residues long. The CDR3 bases are TGTGCCAGCAGCAAAGTTCGGGAGACCCAGTACTTC. Encoded protein: CASSKVRETQYF.

This clone is judged medium-sized. V is TRBV25-1 and J is TRBJ1-5; 8 bases are shared with TRBD1. The V gene's germline CDR1 is MGHDK and CDR2 SYGVNS. This CDR3 comprises 16 residues. V was pared by 4 bases and J by 2 bases, with 7 bases of the junction left unmatched. CDR3 amino acids: CASSALDRAGNQPQHF. The DNA for the CDR3 is TGTGCCAGCAGTGCCTTGGACAGGGCGGGCAATCAGCCCCAGCATTTT.